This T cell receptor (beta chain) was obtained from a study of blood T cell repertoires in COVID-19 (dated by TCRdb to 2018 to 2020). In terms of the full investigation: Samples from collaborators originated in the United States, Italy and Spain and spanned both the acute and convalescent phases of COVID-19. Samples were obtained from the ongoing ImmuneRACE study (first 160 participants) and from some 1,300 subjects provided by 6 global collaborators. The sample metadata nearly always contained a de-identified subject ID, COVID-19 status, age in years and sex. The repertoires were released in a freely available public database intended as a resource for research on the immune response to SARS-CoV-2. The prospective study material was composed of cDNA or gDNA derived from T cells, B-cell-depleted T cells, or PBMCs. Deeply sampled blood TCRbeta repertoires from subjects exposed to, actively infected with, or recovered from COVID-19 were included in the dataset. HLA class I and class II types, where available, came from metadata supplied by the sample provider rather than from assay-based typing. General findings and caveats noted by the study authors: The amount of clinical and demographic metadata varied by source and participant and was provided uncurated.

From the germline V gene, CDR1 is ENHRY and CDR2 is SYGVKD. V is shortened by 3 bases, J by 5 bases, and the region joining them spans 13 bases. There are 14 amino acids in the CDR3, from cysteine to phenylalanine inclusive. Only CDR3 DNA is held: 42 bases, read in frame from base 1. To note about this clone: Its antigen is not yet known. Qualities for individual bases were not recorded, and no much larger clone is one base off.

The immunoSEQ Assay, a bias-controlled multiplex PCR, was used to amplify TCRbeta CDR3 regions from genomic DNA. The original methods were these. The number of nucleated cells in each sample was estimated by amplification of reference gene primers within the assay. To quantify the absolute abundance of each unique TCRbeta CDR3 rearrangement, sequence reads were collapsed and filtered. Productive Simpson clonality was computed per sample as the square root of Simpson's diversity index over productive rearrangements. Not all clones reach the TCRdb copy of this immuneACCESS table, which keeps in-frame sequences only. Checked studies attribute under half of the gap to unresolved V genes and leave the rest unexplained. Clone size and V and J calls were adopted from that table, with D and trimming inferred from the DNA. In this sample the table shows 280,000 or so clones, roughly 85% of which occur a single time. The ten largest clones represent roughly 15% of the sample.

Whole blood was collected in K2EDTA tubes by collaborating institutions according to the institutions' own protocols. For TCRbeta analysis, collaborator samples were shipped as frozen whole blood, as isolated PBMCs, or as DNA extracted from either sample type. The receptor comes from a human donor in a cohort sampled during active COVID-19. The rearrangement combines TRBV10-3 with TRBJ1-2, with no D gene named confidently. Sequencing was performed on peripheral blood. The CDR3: CAISEMRAEYGYTF. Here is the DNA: TGTGCCATCAGTGAAATGAGGGCGGAATATGGCTACACCTTC.